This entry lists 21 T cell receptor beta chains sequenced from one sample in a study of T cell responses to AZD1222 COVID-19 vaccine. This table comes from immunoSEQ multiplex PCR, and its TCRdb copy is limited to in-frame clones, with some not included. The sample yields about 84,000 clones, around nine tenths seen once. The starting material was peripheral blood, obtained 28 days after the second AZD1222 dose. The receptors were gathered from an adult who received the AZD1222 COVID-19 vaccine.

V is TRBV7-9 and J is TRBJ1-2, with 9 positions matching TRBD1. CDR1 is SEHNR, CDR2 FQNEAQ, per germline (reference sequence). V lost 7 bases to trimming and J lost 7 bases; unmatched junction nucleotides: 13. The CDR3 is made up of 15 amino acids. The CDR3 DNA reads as TGTGCCAGCACCCGTCCGGACAGGGGATCTGCTGGCTACACCTTC. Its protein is CASTRPDRGSAGYTF.

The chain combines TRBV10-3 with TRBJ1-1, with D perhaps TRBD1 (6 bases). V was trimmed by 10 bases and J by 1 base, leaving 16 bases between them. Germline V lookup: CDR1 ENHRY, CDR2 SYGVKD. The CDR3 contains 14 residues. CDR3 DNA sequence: TGTGCCACCTCCACGGACAGCCCGAACACTGAAGCTTTCTTT. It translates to CATSTDSPNTEAFF.

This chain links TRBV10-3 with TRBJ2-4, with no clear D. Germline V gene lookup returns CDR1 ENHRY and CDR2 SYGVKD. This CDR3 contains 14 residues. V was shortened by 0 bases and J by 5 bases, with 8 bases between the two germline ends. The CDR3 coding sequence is TGTGCCATCAGTGAGTCCGCTGCCGAAAACATTCAGTACTTC. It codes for CAISESAAENIQYF.

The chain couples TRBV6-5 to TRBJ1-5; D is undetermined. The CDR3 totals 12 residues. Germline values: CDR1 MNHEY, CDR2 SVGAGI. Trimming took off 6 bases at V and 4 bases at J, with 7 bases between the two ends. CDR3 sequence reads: CASRNGNQPQHF. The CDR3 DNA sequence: TGTGCCAGCAGGAATGGTAATCAGCCCCAGCATTTT.

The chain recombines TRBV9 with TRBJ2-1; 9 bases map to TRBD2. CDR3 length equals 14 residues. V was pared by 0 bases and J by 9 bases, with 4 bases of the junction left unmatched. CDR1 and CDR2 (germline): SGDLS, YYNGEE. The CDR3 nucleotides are TGTGCCAGCAGCGTAGGGGGACTAGCAAGTGAGCAGTTCTTC. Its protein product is CASSVGGLASEQFF. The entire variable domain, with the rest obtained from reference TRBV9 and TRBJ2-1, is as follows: DSGVTQTPKHLITATGQRVTLRCSPRSGDLSVYWYQQSLDQGLQFLIQYYNGEERAKGNILERFSAQQFPDLHSELNLSSLELGDSALYFCASSVGGLASEQFFGPGTRLTVL.

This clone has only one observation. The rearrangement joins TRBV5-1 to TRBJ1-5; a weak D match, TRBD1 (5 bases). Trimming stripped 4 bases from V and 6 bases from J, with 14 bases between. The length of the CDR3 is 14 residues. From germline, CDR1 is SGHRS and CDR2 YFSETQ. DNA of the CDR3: TGCGCCAGCAGCCTGTCGCAGGGCACTCAGCCCCAGCATTTT. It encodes CASSLSQGTQPQHF.

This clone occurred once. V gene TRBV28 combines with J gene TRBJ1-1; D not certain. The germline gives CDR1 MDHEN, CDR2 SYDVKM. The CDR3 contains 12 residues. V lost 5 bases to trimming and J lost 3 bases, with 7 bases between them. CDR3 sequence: CASSRTDTEAFF. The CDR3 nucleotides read TGTGCCAGCAGTAGGACCGACACTGAAGCTTTCTTT.

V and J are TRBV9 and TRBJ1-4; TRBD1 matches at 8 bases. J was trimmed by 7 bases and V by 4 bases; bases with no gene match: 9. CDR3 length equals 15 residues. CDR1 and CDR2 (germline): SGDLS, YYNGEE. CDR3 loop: CASSSAGTGVEKLFF. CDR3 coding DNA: TGTGCCAGCAGCTCAGCCGGGACAGGTGTTGAAAAACTGTTTTTT.

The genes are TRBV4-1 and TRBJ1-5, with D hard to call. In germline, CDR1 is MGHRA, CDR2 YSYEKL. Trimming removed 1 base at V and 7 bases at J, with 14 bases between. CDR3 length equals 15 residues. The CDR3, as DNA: TGCGCCAGCAGCCAAGGGCGGACGCCCGGACAGCCCCAGCATTTT. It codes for CASSQGRTPGQPQHF.

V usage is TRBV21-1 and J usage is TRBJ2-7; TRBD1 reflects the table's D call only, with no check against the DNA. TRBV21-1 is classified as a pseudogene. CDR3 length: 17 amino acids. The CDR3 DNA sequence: TGTGCCAGCAGCAAATTTATCTTGGACAGGGGTGCAAACGAGCAGTACTTC. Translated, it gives CASSKFILDRGANEQYF.

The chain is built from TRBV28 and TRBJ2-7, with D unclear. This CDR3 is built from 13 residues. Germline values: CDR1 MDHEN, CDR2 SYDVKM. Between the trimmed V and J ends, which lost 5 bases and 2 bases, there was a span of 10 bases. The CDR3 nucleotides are TGTGCCAGCAGTCTCTCCTCGGCCTACGAGCAGTACTTC. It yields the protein CASSLSSAYEQYF.

In DNA form, the CDR3 reads TGTGCCAGCACGCACGGCACTGAAGCTTTCTTT. Amino acid sequence: CASTHGTEAFF. The V call is TRBV6-5, the J call TRBJ1-1; no firm D call. The V end was cut by 7 bases, the J end by 4 bases, with 7 bases between. From germline, CDR1 is MNHEY and CDR2 SVGAGI. The CDR3 contains 11 residues.

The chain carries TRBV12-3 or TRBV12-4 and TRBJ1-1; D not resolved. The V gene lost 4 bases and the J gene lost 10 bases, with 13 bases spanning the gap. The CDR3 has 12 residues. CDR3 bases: TGTGCCAGCAGTTCCCCCACACGGGTAGCTTTCTTT. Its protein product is CASSSPTRVAFF.

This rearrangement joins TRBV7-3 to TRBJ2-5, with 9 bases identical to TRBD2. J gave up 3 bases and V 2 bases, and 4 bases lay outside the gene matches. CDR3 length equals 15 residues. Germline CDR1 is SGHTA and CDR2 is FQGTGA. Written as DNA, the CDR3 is TGTGCCAGCAGCTTACGTCCTAGCGGGGAAGAGACCCAGTACTTC. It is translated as CASSLRPSGEETQYF.

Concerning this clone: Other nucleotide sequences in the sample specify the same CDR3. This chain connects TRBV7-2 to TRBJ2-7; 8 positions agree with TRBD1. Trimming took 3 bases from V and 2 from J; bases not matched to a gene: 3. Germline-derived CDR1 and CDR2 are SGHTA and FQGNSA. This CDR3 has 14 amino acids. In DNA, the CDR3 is TGTGCCAGCAGCTTGGGGACAGGAACCTACGAGCAGTACTTC. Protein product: CASSLGTGTYEQYF.

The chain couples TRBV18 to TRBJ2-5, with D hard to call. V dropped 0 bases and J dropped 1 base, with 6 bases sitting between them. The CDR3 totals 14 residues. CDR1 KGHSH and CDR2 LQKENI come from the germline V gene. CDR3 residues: CASSPPYGQETQYF. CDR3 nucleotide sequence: TGTGCCAGCTCACCACCGTACGGCCAAGAGACCCAGTACTTC.

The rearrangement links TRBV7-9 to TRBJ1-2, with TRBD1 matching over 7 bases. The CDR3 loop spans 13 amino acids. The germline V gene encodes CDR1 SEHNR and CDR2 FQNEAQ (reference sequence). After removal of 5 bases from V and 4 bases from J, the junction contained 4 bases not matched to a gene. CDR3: CASSPEGAYGYTF. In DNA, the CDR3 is TGTGCCAGCAGCCCTGAGGGGGCCTATGGCTACACCTTC.

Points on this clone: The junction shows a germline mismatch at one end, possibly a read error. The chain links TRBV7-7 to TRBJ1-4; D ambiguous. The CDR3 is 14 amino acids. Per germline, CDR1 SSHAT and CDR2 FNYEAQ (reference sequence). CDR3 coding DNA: TGTGCTAGCAGCCCTCACCCGGGAGCGGAAAAACTGTTTTTT. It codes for CASSPHPGAEKLFF.

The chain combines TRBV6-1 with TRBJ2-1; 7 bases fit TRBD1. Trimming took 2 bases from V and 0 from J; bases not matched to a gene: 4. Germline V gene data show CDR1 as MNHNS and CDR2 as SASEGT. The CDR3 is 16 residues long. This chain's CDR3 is CASSEWGQYSYNEQFF. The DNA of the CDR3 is TGTGCCAGCAGTGAATGGGGACAGTACTCCTACAATGAGCAGTTCTTC.

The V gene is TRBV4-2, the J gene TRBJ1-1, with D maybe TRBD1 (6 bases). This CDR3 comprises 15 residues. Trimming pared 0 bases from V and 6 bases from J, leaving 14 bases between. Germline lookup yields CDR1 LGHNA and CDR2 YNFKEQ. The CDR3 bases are TGTGCCAGCAGCCAAGAATCTTACAGGGCGGCTGAAGCTTTCTTT. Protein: CASSQESYRAAEAFF.

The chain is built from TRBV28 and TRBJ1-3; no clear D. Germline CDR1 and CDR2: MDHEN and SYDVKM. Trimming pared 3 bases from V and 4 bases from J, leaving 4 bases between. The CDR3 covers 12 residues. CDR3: CASSFPGNTIYF. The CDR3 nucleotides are TGTGCCAGCAGTTTCCCGGGAAACACCATATATTTT.